This TCR beta chain is drawn from a study of early T cells in non-severe SARS-CoV-2 infection. Whole-study context: Whole-blood bulk RNA, unsorted, was sequenced, and chains were unpaired. The study, taken as a whole, reports: Private and CD4 specificities were missed by VDJdb matching, which favored anti-spike CD8 responses.

With 3 bases clipped from V and 3 bases from J, the junction kept 4 bases outside the gene matches. The CDR3 sequence is 15 residues long. Germline V gives CDR1 MDHEN, CDR2 SYDVKM. Researchers tagged individual cDNA molecules with unique molecular identifiers. TCRdb re-called the 5' RACE reads with MiXCR, one entry per CDR3 protein. Here the sample spans fewer than 40,000 distinct CDR3 sequences, roughly 4.9% being singletons. A note on this clonotype: Its antigen remains unidentified.

The sequence derives from an adult who was a healthcare worker with PCR-confirmed SARS-CoV-2 infection or an uninfected control (not recorded which). The sample consisted of whole blood. V usage is TRBV28 and J usage is TRBJ2-7, with TRBD2 matching 11 bases. CDR3 nucleotides: TGTGCCAGCAGTTTTAGAGGGACTAGCGGCTACGAGCAGTACTTC. Translated: CASSFRGTSGYEQYF.